This TCR beta chain comes out of a study of blood T cell repertoires in COVID-19. About the study: Spain, Italy and the United States supplied samples that represented acute and convalescent COVID-19. Sample material is recorded as cDNA or gDNA derived from T cells, B-cell-depleted T cells, or PBMCs.

The V end lost 7 bases, the J end lost 7 bases, and 17 bases lay between the germline ends. The CDR3 has 15 amino acids. Germline V gene data show CDR1 as MDHEN and CDR2 as SYDVKM. In the authors' workflow: Reference gene primers were amplified, and this amplification served to estimate nucleated cell counts. The data were produced by immunoSEQ multiplex PCR, yet TCRdb's version contains in-frame clones alone and is incomplete. That table gives V, J and clone size, and the DNA gave D and trimming. This table holds under 200,000 clones, around 88% found once. The specimen was peripheral blood. The V call is TRBV28, the J call TRBJ1-6; tentatively, D is TRBD1 (6 bases). The receptor's source is a woman in her 70s who had recovered from COVID-19. The CDR3 region has the DNA TGTGCCAGCACTTCCAGTTGGACAGAAAATTCACCCCTCCACTTT. This encodes CASTSSWTENSPLHF. Together with reference TRBV28 and TRBJ1-6, the CDR3 gives the full variable domain: DVKVTQSSRYLVKRTGEKVFLECVQDMDHENMFWYRQDPGLGLRLIYFSYDVKMKEKGDIPEGYSVSREKKERFSLILESASTNQTSMYLCASTSSWTENSPLHFGNGTRLTVT.